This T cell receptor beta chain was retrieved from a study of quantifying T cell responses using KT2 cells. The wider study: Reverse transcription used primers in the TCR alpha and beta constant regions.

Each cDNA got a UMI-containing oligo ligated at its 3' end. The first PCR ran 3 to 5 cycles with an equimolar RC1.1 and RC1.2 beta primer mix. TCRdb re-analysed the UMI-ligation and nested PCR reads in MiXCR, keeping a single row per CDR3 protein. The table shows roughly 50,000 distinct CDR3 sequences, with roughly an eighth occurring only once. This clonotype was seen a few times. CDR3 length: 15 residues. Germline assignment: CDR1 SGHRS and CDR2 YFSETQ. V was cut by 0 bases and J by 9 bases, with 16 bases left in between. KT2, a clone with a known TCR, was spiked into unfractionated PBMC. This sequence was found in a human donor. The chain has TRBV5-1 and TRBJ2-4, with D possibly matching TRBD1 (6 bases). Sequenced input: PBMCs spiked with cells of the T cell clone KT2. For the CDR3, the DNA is TGCGCCAGCAGCTTGGGTGACAGGTCACGAAGCATTCAGTACTTC. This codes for CASSLGDRSRSIQYF. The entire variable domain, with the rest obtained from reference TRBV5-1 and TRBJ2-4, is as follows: KAGVTQTPRYLIKTRGQQVTLSCSPISGHRSVSWYQQTPGQGLQFLFEYFSETQRNKGNFPGRFSGRQFSNSRSEMNVSTLELGDSALYLCASSLGDRSRSIQYFGAGTRLSVL.